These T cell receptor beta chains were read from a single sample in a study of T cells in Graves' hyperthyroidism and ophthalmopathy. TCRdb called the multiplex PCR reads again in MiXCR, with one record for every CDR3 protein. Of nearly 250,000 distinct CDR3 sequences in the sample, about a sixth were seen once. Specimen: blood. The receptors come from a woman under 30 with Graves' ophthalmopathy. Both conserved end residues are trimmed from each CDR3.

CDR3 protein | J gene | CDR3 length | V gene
ASSYSEDNEQF | TRBJ2-1 | 11 | TRBV6-6
ASSQLLGLANTGELF | TRBJ2-2 | 15 | TRBV4-2
ASSDSSGTPGEQY | TRBJ2-7 | 13 | TRBV6-1
ASSYTGTRQF | TRBJ2-1 | 10 | TRBV6-2/TRBV6-3
SARDVSSYEQY | TRBJ2-7 | 11 | TRBV20-1
SADYEQY | TRBJ2-7 | 7 | TRBV20-1
ASSDPGLAGVPSYNEQF | TRBJ2-1 | 17 | TRBV6-1
ASTKTAYEQY | TRBJ2-7 | 10 | TRBV28
ASRQNDRTLGAF | TRBJ1-1 | 12 | TRBV28
ASSKAGNYEQY | TRBJ2-7 | 11 | TRBV6-1
SARKNQDQPQH | TRBJ1-5 | 11 | TRBV20-1
ASSLPRQLTWETQY | TRBJ2-5 | 14 | TRBV28
ASRPLATGELF | TRBJ2-2 | 11 | TRBV12-3/TRBV12-4
ASSQTGFLNTGELF | TRBJ2-2 | 14 | TRBV2
AWSFPPGLAGGLDTQY | TRBJ2-3 | 16 | TRBV30
ASSQDMTVPEAF | TRBJ1-1 | 12 | TRBV3-1